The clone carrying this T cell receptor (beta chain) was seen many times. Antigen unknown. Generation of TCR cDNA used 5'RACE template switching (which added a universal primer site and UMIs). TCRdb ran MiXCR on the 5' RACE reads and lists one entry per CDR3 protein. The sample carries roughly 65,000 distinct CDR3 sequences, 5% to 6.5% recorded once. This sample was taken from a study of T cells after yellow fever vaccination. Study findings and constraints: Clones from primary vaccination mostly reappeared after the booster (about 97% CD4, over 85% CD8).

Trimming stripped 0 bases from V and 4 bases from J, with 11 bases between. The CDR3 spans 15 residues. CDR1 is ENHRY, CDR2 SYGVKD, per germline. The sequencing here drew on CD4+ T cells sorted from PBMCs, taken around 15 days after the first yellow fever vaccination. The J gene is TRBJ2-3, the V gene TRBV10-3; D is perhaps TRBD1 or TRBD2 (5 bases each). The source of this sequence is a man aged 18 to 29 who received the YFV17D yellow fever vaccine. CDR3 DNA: TGTGCCATCAGTGAGTCCTTAGGGGAGTCAGATACGCAGTATTTT. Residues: CAISESLGESDTQYF.